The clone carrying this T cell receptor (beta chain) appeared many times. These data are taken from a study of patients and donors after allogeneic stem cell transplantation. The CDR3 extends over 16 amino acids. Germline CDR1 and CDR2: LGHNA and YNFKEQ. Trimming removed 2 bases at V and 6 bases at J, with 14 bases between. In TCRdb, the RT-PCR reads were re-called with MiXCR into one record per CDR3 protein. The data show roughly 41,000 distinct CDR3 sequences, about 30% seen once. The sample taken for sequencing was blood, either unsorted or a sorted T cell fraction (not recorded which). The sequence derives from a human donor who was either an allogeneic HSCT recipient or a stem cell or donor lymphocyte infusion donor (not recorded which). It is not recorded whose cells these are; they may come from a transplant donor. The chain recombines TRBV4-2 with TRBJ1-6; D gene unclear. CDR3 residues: CASSQNSGSSNSPLHF. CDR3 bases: TGTGCCAGCAGCCAAAATAGCGGCAGTAGTAATTCACCCCTCCACTTT.